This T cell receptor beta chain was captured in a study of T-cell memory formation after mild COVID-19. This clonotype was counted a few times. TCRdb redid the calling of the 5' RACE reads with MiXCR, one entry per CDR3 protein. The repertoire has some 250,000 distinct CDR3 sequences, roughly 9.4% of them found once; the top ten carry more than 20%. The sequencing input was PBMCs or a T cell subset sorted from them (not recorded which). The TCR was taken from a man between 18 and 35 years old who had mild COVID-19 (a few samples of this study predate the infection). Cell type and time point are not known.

The CDR3, as DNA: TGTGCCAGCGGGGGATCGATCCTCTATGGCTACACCTTC. This codes for CASGGSILYGYTF. V is TRBV7-9 and J is TRBJ1-2; D may be TRBD1 (5 bases). The CDR3 has 13 residues. V shed 8 bases and J shed 4 bases, with 14 bases lying between them. The germline V gene encodes CDR1 SEHNR and CDR2 FQNEAQ (reference sequence).